This TCR beta chain was obtained from a study of CD8 T cells in Susac syndrome. Study in general: Within the sequenced group of Susac syndrome patients, about 6 showed active disease and eight were in remission. Intravenous immunoglobulin alone or corticosteroids were being given to patients with Susac syndrome at blood draw, unless they were therapy-naive.

TCR beta sequencing covered blood CD8+ and CD4+ T cells. Patients with Susac syndrome met diagnostic criteria defined recently for definite or probable disease. When the RNA was reverse transcribed, random hexamers were used with an input of about 0.5 to 1 ug. MiXCR, applied by TCRdb to the immunoSEQ multiplex PCR reads, yields one record per CDR3 protein. Here the sample spans 210,000 or so distinct CDR3 sequences, 94% being singletons. The clonotype originates from a human donor with Susac syndrome. The sequencing sample was made of CD4+ T cells from PBMCs.

CDR3 loop: CASSSMGRDGQYF. The CDR3 bases are TGTGCCAGCAGCTCGATGGGTAGGGACGGGCAGTACTTC. The chain joins TRBV12-3 or TRBV12-4 to TRBJ2-7, with D perhaps being TRBD1 or TRBD2 (5 bases each). Between the trimmed V and J ends, which lost 6 bases and 9 bases, there was a span of 18 bases. This CDR3 has 13 amino acids.